The sample holds one count of the clone carrying this TCR beta chain. Sequencing was performed with immunoSEQ multiplex PCR; in TCRdb, only in-frame clones are kept and a portion is missing. The sample gives approximately 300,000 clones, 80% to 90% of which show up once; more than 0.8% is in the top ten. This record comes from a study of cytomegalovirus exposure and HLA in healthy donors. The sequenced sample consisted of PBMCs. The TCR was taken from a young woman in good health and CMV-seronegative.

DNA of the CDR3: TGTGCCAGCAGCTTGGAGCTAGCGGGAGTGGACTCCTCCTACGAGCAGTACTTC. Its translation: CASSLELAGVDSSYEQYF. This chain joins TRBV5-8 and TRBJ2-5; 10 nucleotides align to TRBD2. The J call is doubtful: the DNA matches TRBJ2-7 better. The CDR3 sequence is 18 residues long. The germline CDR1 and CDR2 sequences are SGHTS and YDEGEE.